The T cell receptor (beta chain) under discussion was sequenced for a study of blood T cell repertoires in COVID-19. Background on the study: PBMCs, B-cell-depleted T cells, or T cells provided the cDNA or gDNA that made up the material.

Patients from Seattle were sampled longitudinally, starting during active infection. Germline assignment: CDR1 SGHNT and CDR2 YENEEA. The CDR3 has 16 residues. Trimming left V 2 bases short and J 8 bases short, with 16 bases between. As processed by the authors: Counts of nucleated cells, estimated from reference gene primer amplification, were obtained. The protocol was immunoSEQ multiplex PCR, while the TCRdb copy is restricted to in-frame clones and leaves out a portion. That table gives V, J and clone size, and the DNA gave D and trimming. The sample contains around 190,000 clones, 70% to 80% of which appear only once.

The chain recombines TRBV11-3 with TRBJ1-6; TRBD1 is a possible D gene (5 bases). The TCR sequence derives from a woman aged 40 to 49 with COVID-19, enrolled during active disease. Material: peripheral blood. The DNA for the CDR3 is TGTGCCAGCAGCTTATCCCCGACAGCGATGGATTCACCCCTCCACTTT. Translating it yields CASSLSPTAMDSPLHF.